This T cell receptor beta chain appears in the sequencing data of a study of blood T cell repertoires in COVID-19. Study context: The analysed material was cDNA or gDNA that came from T cells, B-cell-depleted T cells, or PBMCs.

Repertoires were generated with immunoSEQ multiplex PCR, while TCRdb's copy carries only in-frame clones and drops some. The sample records 200,000 to 250,000 clones, less than 85% being singletons. There are 14 residues in the CDR3. The J segment lost 6 bases and the V segment lost 3 bases, leaving 6 bases of the junction unmatched. Germline lookup yields CDR1 KGHSH and CDR2 LQKENI. The sequencing input was peripheral blood. The V and J genes are TRBV18 and TRBJ2-7, with TRBD2 matching over 9 bases. This clonotype was sampled from a woman in her seventies with active or convalescent COVID-19. This chain's CDR3 is CASSPGAGGSEQYF. Here the CDR3 DNA reads TGTGCCAGCTCACCTGGAGCGGGAGGTTCCGAGCAGTACTTC.